These 27 T cell receptor beta chains were all obtained from the same sample, sequenced in a study of blood T cell repertoires in COVID-19 (dated by TCRdb to 2020 to 2022). To prepare the library, the immunoSEQ multiplex PCR assay was applied. TCRdb obtained this table from immuneACCESS and retained in-frame rearrangements with V and J assigned. These tables miss some clones; where compared with another copy, unresolved V genes account for less than half of the shortfall, and the remainder is unexplained. The sample table holds under 300,000 clones, of which approximately 87% were seen once. Over 9.5% of the sample rests with the top ten. Sequencing was done on a sample of peripheral blood. The origin of the receptors is a woman aged 25 to 39 with COVID-19, enrolled during active disease.

V is TRBV4-1 and J is TRBJ1-3; TRBD1 is a possible D gene (6 bases). The V end lost 1 base, the J end lost 3 bases, and 22 bases lay between the germline ends. Looked up from germline, CDR1 is MGHRA and CDR2 is YSYEKL. CDR3 length: 19 amino acids. The CDR3 spells CASSQGGPGGGGDGNTIYF. CDR3 DNA sequence: TGCGCCAGCAGCCAAGGTGGTCCCGGGGGGGGCGGAGATGGAAACACCATATATTTT.

The gene calls are TRBV5-1 and TRBJ1-2, with 9 positions matching TRBD1. Germline CDR1 is SGHRS and CDR2 is YFSETQ. This CDR3 contains 16 residues. J was trimmed by 8 bases and V by 0 bases; bases with no gene match: 11. The CDR3 is CASSLADPGQGWGYTF. In DNA, the CDR3 is TGCGCCAGCAGCTTGGCAGACCCAGGACAGGGGTGGGGCTACACCTTC.

J is TRBJ2-7 and V is TRBV7-2, with 14 bases fitting TRBD2. V lost 3 bases and J lost 5; bases outside the gene matches: 3. The CDR3 sequence is 15 residues long. Germline V gene sequence: CDR1 SGHTA, CDR2 FQGNSA. CDR3 residues: CASSFPGLAGDEQYF. CDR3 nucleotides: TGTGCCAGCAGCTTCCCGGGACTAGCGGGGGACGAGCAGTACTTC.

The chain recombines TRBV6-5 with TRBJ2-3; no reliable D call. The V and J ends lost 1 base and 0 bases respectively, with 11 bases between them. This CDR3 region has 16 residues. Germline lookup yields CDR1 MNHEY and CDR2 SVGAGI. CDR3 bases: TGTGCCAGCAGTTACTTAAACAGTGGAAGCACAGATACGCAGTATTTT. Translated, it gives CASSYLNSGSTDTQYF.

This clone has more than one count but fewer than ten. The V and J genes are TRBV3-1 (or the pseudogene TRBV3-2) and TRBJ2-7, with TRBD2 matching over 10 bases. Germline values: CDR1 LGHDT, CDR2 YNNKEL (reference sequence). V lost 6 bases and J lost 9; bases outside the gene matches: 11. This CDR3 comprises 14 residues. The CDR3 DNA is TGTGCCAGCAGTTGGCTAGCGGGGGATAGGGTGCAGTACTTC. Translating gives CASSWLAGDRVQYF.

This clone was recorded once. The rearrangement links TRBV6-5 to TRBJ1-5, with 9 bases identical to TRBD1. Germline V gene lookup returns CDR1 MNHEY and CDR2 SVGAGI. The CDR3 covers 12 residues. With V trimmed by 5 bases and J by 8 bases, 1 base remained unmatched. The CDR3 loop is CASSTGGEPQHF. CDR3 DNA sequence: TGTGCCAGCAGTACAGGGGGCGAGCCCCAGCATTTT.

The gene calls are TRBV3-1 (or the pseudogene TRBV3-2) and TRBJ1-2; 10 nucleotides align to TRBD1. The junction had 3 bases not matched to a gene; V was cut back by 1 base and J by 7 bases. Germline lookup yields CDR1 LGHDT and CDR2 YNNKEL (reference sequence). This CDR3 contains 14 residues. CDR3 in DNA: TGTGCCAGCAGCCAAGGACAGGGGGCGCCTGGCTACACCTTC. Amino acid sequence: CASSQGQGAPGYTF.

The chain recombines TRBV5-5 with TRBJ2-1, with 8 bases matching TRBD1. There are 15 residues in the CDR3. Germline V gene sequence: CDR1 SGHKS, CDR2 YYEKEE (reference sequence). The junction had 5 bases not matched to a gene; V was cut back by 0 bases and J by 6 bases. The CDR3 spells CASSLGQGRGNEQFF. CDR3 in DNA: TGTGCCAGCAGCTTGGGACAGGGGCGAGGCAATGAGCAGTTCTTC. Combining the CDR3 with reference TRBV5-5 and TRBJ2-1 gives the whole variable domain DAGVTQSPTHLIKTRGQQVTLRCSPISGHKSVSWYQQVLGQGPQFIFQYYEKEERGRGNFPDRFSARQFPNYSSELNVNALLLGDSALYLCASSLGQGRGNEQFFGPGTRLTVL.

This clone has ten or more counts. The gene calls are TRBV6-8 and TRBJ1-4; D gene uncertain. The CDR3 is 16 residues long. Germline V gene lookup returns CDR1 MNHGY and CDR2 SAAAGT. V dropped 7 bases and J dropped 4 bases, with 19 bases sitting between them. CDR3 residues: CASTLSTAEHNEKLFF. CDR3 bases: TGTGCCAGCACGCTCTCGACGGCGGAACATAATGAAAAACTGTTTTTT.

This clone has just a few counts. The chain has TRBV19 and TRBJ1-6; a weak D match, TRBD1 (5 bases). Trimming stripped 10 bases from V and 4 bases from J, with 14 bases between. CDR1 is LNHDA, CDR2 SQIVND, per germline (reference sequence). CDR3 length: 14 amino acids. Written as DNA, the CDR3 is TGTGCCACTCGGACTGGGACTTATAATTCACCCCTCCACTTT. Amino acids: CATRTGTYNSPLHF.

The chain joins TRBV19 to TRBJ2-4, with TRBD2 identical over 10 bases. The CDR3 is 18 residues long. J lost 2 bases, V lost 10 bases, and 17 bases had no gene match. Per the germline V gene, CDR1 is LNHDA and CDR2 is SQIVND (reference sequence). Here the CDR3 reads CATPLGLAGEWTKNIQYF. The CDR3 DNA follows: TGTGCCACCCCCCTGGGGCTAGCGGGGGAGTGGACCAAAAACATTCAGTACTTC.

This sequence joins TRBV27 and TRBJ1-1; 7 bases match TRBD1. This CDR3 is built from 12 residues. Germline CDR1 and CDR2: MNHEY and SMNVEV (reference sequence). Trimming took 4 bases from V and 8 from J; bases not matched to a gene: 4. This CDR3 is CASSSPTGEAFF. The CDR3 nucleotides read TGTGCCAGCAGTTCGCCGACAGGGGAAGCTTTCTTT.

The J gene is TRBJ1-3, the V gene TRBV5-4; D might be TRBD1 (5 bases). V was shortened by 4 bases and J by 2 bases, with 16 bases between the two germline ends. Germline-derived CDR1 and CDR2 are SGHNT and YYREEE (reference sequence). This CDR3 has 16 amino acids. CDR3 sequence (DNA): TGTGCCAGCAGCGTATACAGGAGCCTAACTGGAAACACCATATATTTT. Protein product: CASSVYRSLTGNTIYF.

The chain recombines TRBV11-2 with TRBJ1-5; weak D call: TRBD1 (6 bases). V lost 4 bases to trimming and J lost 2 bases, with 21 bases between them. CDR3 length: 18 amino acids. Germline V gives CDR1 SGHAT, CDR2 FQNNGV. CDR3 sequence: CASSSSPQGRRGNQPQHF. In nucleotides, the CDR3 is TGTGCCAGCAGCTCCTCCCCACAGGGCAGAAGGGGCAATCAGCCCCAGCATTTT. Full variable domain (remainder filled in from reference TRBV11-2 and TRBJ1-5): EAGVAQSPRYKIIEKRQSVAFWCNPISGHATLYWYQQILGQGPKLLIQFQNNGVVDDSQLPKDRFSAERLKGVDSTLKIQPAKLEDSAVYLCASSSSPQGRRGNQPQHFGDGTRLSIL.

This rearrangement joins TRBV18 to TRBJ1-5; D gene ambiguous. The germline CDR1 and CDR2 sequences are KGHSH and LQKENI. V lost 3 bases and J 4 bases, leaving 4 bases between the germline ends. The CDR3 has 12 amino acids. CDR3 region: CASSPPNQPQHF. CDR3 bases: TGTGCCAGCTCACCCCCGAATCAGCCCCAGCATTTT. Full variable domain (missing parts from reference TRBV18 and TRBJ1-5): NAGVMQNPRHLVRRRGQEARLRCSPMKGHSHVYWYRQLPEEGLKFMVYLQKENIIDESGMPKERFSAEFPKEGPSILRIQQVVRGDSAAYFCASSPPNQPQHFGDGTRLSIL.

This clone was recorded once. The rearrangement links TRBV2 to TRBJ2-7; no definite D call. Looked up from germline, CDR1 is SNHLY and CDR2 is FYNNEI. This CDR3 region has 11 residues. The germline V and J ends were trimmed by 8 bases and 3 bases, with 8 bases remaining between them. CDR3 region: CASSSIYEQYF. The CDR3 DNA sequence: TGTGCCAGCTCATCCATCTACGAGCAGTACTTC.

The rearrangement joins TRBV4-1 to TRBJ2-3; D call uncertain. V lost 4 bases and J lost 0, with 14 bases in between. Germline V CDR1 and CDR2: MGHRA, YSYEKL. This CDR3 has 16 residues. The DNA of the CDR3 is TGCGCCAGCAGCCTACCCCTGGCCGATAGCACAGATACGCAGTATTTT. This translates into CASSLPLADSTDTQYF.

The chain employs TRBV18 and TRBJ2-2; D not certain. V gave up 3 bases and J gave up 7 bases, with 12 bases separating them. Germline V gene data show CDR1 as KGHSH and CDR2 as LQKENI. The CDR3 runs to 14 residues. CDR3 sequence (DNA): TGTGCCAGCTCACCGGCAGGCGTTAGCGGGGAGCTGTTTTTT. Translated, it gives CASSPAGVSGELFF. The whole variable domain, filled in from reference TRBV18 and TRBJ2-2, reads NAGVMQNPRHLVRRRGQEARLRCSPMKGHSHVYWYRQLPEEGLKFMVYLQKENIIDESGMPKERFSAEFPKEGPSILRIQQVVRGDSAAYFCASSPAGVSGELFFGEGSRLTVL.

The chain joins TRBV2 to TRBJ2-1; D might be TRBD1 (5 bases). Per the germline V gene, CDR1 is SNHLY and CDR2 is FYNNEI. With 9 bases removed from V and 0 bases from J, the gap between germline ends came to 15 bases. The CDR3 runs 15 residues. CDR3 residues: CASSVREFSYNEQFF. The CDR3 coding sequence is TGTGCCAGTTCTGTCAGGGAATTCTCCTACAATGAGCAGTTCTTC.

This chain uses TRBV10-3 with TRBJ2-2; 13 nucleotides line up with TRBD2. The CDR3 covers 18 residues. With 6 bases clipped from V and 0 bases from J, the junction kept 7 bases outside the gene matches. Germline V gene data show CDR1 as ENHRY and CDR2 as SYGVKD. The CDR3 region has the DNA TGTGCCATCAGAGGGACTAGCGGGGAAACTACGAACACCGGGGAGCTGTTTTTT. Its translation: CAIRGTSGETTNTGELFF.

The V and J genes are TRBV5-1 and TRBJ2-3; tentative D call: TRBD2 (5 bases). The CDR3 has 16 residues. Germline V gene sequence: CDR1 SGHRS, CDR2 YFSETQ. V was shortened by 0 bases and J by 1 base, with 12 bases between the two germline ends. CDR3 nucleotide sequence: TGCGCCAGCAGCTTGGCTTATGGACTTGGCACAGATACGCAGTATTTT. It translates to CASSLAYGLGTDTQYF.

This clone was counted once. The rearrangement links TRBV14 to TRBJ2-7, with 11 bases that match TRBD2. Trimming removed 0 bases from V and 7 bases from J; junction bases left unmatched: 2. The CDR3 length is 14 residues. CDR1 SGHDN and CDR2 FVKESK come from the germline V gene. CDR3 loop: CASSQDWTSGEQYF. The CDR3 DNA reads TGTGCCAGCAGCCAAGATTGGACTAGCGGGGAGCAGTACTTC.

V gene TRBV13 combines with J gene TRBJ2-1; possibly TRBD2 for D (6 bases). The CDR3 contains 15 residues. The germline gives CDR1 PRHDT, CDR2 FYEKMQ (reference sequence). The V and J ends lost 2 bases and 4 bases respectively, with 12 bases between them. The DNA for the CDR3 is TGTGCCAGCAGCTTATTCGGGGGAGCTTACAATGAGCAGTTCTTC. Translated: CASSLFGGAYNEQFF.

The V gene is TRBV29-1, the J gene TRBJ1-1, with a tentative D call TRBD1 (5 bases). CDR3 length: 12 amino acids. Germline CDR1 SQVTM, CDR2 ANQGSEA. Trimming removed 4 bases at V and 4 bases at J, with 10 bases between. DNA for the CDR3: TGCAGCGTTGTTAAGGGGATCACTGAAGCTTTCTTT. Translation: CSVVKGITEAFF.

CDR3 DNA: TGTGCCAGAAGCCTAGCGGGAAAAGAGACCCAGTACTTC. Translating it yields CARSLAGKETQYF. This chain joins TRBV5-3 and TRBJ2-5; 9 nucleotides align to TRBD2. TRBV5-3 is annotated as an ORF whose role is uncertain. This CDR3 is built from 13 residues. The J segment lost 3 bases and the V segment lost 4 bases, leaving 1 base of the junction unmatched.

This clone is a singleton in its sample. The chain carries TRBV6-5 and TRBJ2-2; TRBD2 might be the D (5 bases). Germline CDR1 MNHEY, CDR2 SVGAGI. The CDR3 runs to 12 residues. V was cut by 8 bases and J by 5 bases, with 9 bases left in between. The CDR3 is CASSGLTGELFF. Here the CDR3 DNA reads TGTGCCAGCTCGGGGTTGACCGGGGAGCTGTTTTTT.

This sequence joins TRBV5-8 and TRBJ2-1; 12 nucleotides line up with TRBD2. The CDR3 runs 15 residues. CDR1 and CDR2 (germline): SGHTS, YDEGEE. The V and J ends lost 9 bases and 4 bases, in that order; junction bases with no gene match: 8. The CDR3 here is CATTSGGTIYNEQFF. CDR3 sequence (DNA): TGTGCCACCACTAGCGGGGGGACAATTTACAATGAGCAGTTCTTC.